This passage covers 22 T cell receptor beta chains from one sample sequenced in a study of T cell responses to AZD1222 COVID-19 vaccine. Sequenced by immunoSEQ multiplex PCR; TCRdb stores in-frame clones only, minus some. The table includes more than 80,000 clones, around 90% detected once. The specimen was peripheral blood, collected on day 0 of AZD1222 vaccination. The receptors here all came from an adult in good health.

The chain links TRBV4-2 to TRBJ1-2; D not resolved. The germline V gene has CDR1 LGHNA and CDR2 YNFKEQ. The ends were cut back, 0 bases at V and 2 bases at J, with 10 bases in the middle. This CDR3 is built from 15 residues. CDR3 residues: CASSQDLRANYGYTF. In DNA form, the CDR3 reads TGTGCCAGCAGCCAAGATCTACGGGCCAACTATGGCTACACCTTC.

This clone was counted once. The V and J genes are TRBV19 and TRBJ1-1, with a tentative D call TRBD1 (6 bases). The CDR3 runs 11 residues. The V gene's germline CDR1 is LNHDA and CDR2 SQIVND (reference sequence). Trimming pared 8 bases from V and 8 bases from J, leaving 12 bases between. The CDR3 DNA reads TGTGCCAGTGCCGCCGGGACAGAAGCTTTCTTT. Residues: CASAAGTEAFF.

As DNA, the CDR3 is TGCGCCAGCAGCCAAGATCAAGATGGTACGCAGTATTTT. Its protein product is CASSQDQDGTQYF. The rearrangement joins TRBV4-1 to TRBJ2-3; D is unresolved. CDR3 length equals 13 residues. V lost 0 bases and J lost 8, with 9 bases in between. CDR1 is MGHRA and CDR2 is YSYEKL in the germline V gene.

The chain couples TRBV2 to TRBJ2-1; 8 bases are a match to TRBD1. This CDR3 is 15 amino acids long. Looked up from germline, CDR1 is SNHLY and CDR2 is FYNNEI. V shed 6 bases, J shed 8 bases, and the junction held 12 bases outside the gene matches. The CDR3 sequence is CASRAGQEPYDEQFF. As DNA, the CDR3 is TGTGCCAGCAGGGCGGGACAGGAGCCTTATGATGAGCAGTTCTTC.

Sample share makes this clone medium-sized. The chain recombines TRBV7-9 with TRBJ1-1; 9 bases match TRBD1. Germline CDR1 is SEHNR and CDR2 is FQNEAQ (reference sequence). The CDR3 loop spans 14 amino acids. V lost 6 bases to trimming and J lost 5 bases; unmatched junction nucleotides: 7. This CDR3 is CASRTQGARTEAFF. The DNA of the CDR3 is TGTGCCAGCAGAACACAGGGGGCGAGGACTGAAGCTTTCTTT.

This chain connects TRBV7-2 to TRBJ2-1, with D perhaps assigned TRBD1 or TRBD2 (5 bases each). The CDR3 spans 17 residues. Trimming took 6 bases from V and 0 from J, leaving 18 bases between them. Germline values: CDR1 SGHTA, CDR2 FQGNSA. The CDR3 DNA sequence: TGTGCCAGCAGTCGGGATAGGGGCCTGAGCTCCTACAATGAGCAGTTCTTC. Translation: CASSRDRGLSSYNEQFF.

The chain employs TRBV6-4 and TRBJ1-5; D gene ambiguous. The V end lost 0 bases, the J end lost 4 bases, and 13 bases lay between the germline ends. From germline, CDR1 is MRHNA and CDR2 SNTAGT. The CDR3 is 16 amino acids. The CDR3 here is CASSDSGQSFNQPQHF. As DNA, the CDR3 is TGTGCCAGCAGTGACTCAGGCCAGTCCTTTAATCAGCCCCAGCATTTT.

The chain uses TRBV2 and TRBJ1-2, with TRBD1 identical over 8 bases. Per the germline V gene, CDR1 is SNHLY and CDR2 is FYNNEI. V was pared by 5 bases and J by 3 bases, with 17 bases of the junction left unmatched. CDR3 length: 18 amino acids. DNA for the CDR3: TGTGCCAGCAGTATGTCTCGGGAAGGGCAGGGGGCTTACTATGGCTACACCTTC. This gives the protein CASSMSREGQGAYYGYTF.

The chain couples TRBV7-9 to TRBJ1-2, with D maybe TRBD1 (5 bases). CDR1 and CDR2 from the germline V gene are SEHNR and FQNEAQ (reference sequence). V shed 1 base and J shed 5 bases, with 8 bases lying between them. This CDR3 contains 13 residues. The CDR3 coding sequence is TGTGCCAGCAGCTTAGTTGGGGGATATGGCTACACCTTC. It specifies CASSLVGGYGYTF.

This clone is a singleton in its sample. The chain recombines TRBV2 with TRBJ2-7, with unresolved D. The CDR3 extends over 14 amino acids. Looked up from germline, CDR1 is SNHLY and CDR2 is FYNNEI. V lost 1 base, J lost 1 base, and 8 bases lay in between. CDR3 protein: CASSEGAGSYEQYF. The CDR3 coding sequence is TGTGCCAGCAGTGAAGGGGCAGGATCCTACGAGCAGTACTTC.

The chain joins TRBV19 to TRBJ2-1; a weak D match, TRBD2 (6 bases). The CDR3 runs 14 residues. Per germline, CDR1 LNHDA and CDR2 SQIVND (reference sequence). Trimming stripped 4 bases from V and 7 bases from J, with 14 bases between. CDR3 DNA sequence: TGTGCCAGTAGTAGGTGGGGGGACCGAAATGAGCAGTTCTTC. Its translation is CASSRWGDRNEQFF.

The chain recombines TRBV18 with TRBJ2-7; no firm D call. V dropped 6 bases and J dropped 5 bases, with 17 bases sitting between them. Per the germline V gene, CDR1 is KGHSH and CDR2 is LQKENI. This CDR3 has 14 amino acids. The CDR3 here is CASSGETTFDEQYF. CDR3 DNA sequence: TGTGCCAGCTCCGGAGAGACAACCTTTGACGAGCAGTACTTC.

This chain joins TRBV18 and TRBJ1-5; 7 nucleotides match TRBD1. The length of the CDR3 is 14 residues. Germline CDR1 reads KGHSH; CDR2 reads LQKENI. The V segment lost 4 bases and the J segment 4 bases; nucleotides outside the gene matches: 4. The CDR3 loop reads CASSLDRVNQPQHF. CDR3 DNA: TGTGCCAGCTCACTAGACAGGGTAAATCAGCCCCAGCATTTT.

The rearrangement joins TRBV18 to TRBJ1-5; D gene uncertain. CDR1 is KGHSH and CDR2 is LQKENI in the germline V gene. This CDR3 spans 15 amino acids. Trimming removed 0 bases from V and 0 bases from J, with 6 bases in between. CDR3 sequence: CASSPPGFSNQPQHF. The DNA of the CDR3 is TGTGCCAGCTCACCACCTGGGTTTAGCAATCAGCCCCAGCATTTT.

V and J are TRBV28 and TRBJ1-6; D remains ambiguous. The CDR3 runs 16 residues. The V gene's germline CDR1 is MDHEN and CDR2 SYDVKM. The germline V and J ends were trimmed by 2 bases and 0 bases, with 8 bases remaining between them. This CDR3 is CASSLLVSSYNSPLHF. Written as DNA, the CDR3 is TGTGCCAGCAGTTTACTAGTAAGCTCCTATAATTCACCCCTCCACTTT. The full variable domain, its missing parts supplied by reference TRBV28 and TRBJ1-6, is DVKVTQSSRYLVKRTGEKVFLECVQDMDHENMFWYRQDPGLGLRLIYFSYDVKMKEKGDIPEGYSVSREKKERFSLILESASTNQTSMYLCASSLLVSSYNSPLHFGNGTRLTVT.

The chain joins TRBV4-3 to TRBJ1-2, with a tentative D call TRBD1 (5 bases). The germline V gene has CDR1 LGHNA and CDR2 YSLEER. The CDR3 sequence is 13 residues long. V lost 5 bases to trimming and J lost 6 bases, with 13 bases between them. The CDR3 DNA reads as TGCGCCAGCAGCAATCAGGTGGGGGATGGCTACACCTTC. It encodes CASSNQVGDGYTF.

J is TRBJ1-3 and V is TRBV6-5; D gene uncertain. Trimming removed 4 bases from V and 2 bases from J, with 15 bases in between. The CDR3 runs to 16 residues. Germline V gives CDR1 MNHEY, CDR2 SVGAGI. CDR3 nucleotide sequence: TGTGCCAGCAGTTCCGGTGGCCCTGGCACTGGAAACACCATATATTTT. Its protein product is CASSSGGPGTGNTIYF.

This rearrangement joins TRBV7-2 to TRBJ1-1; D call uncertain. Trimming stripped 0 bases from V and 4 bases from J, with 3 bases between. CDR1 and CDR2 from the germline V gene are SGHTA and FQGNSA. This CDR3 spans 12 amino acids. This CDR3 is CASSLAFTEAFF. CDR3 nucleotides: TGTGCCAGCAGCTTAGCGTTCACTGAAGCTTTCTTT.

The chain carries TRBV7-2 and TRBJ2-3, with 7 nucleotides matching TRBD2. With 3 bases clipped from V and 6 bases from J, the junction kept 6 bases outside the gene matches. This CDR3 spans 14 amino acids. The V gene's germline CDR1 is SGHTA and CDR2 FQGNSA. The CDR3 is CASSLGGGEDTQYF. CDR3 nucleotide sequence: TGTGCCAGCAGCTTGGGGGGGGGTGAGGATACGCAGTATTTT.

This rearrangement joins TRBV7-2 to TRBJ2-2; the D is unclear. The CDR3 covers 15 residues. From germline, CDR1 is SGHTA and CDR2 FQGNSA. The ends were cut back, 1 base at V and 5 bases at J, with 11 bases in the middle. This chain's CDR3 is CASSLGDGLTGELFF. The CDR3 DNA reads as TGTGCCAGCAGCTTAGGTGACGGGTTGACCGGGGAGCTGTTTTTT.

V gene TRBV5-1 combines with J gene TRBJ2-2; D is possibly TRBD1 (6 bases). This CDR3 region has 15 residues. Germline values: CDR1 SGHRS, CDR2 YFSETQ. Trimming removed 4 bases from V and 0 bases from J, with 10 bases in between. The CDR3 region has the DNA TGCGCCAGCAGCAAGACAGGCGCGAACACCGGGGAGCTGTTTTTT. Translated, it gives CASSKTGANTGELFF.

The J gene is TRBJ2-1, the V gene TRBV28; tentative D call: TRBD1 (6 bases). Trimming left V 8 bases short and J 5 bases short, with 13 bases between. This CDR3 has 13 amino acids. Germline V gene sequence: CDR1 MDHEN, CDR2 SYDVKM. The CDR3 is CASLRGLDNEQFF. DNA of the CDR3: TGTGCCAGCCTCAGGGGATTAGACAATGAGCAGTTCTTC. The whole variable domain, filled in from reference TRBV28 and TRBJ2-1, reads DVKVTQSSRYLVKRTGEKVFLECVQDMDHENMFWYRQDPGLGLRLIYFSYDVKMKEKGDIPEGYSVSREKKERFSLILESASTNQTSMYLCASLRGLDNEQFFGPGTRLTVL.